Listed here are 12 T cell receptor beta chains from one sample, sequenced in a study of identifying expanded T cells in peripheral blood. Method: immunoSEQ multiplex PCR; TCRdb's copy keeps in-frame clones and lacks some. The repertoire holds 100,000 to 150,000 clones, with approximately 86% as singletons. Sequencing was performed on blood. Receptors were obtained from a person aged 18 to 70 in good health.

This clone was counted only a few times. The chain links TRBV27 to TRBJ1-4; unclear D gene. This CDR3 comprises 13 residues. In germline, CDR1 is MNHEY, CDR2 SMNVEV (reference sequence). V dropped 5 bases and J dropped 0 bases, with 4 bases sitting between them. CDR3 loop: CASSTATNEKLFF. The CDR3 DNA sequence: TGTGCCAGCAGTACCGCAACTAATGAAAAACTGTTTTTT. Combining the CDR3 with reference TRBV27 and TRBJ1-4 gives the whole variable domain EAQVTQNPRYLITVTGKKLTVTCSQNMNHEYMSWYRQDPGLGLRQIYYSMNVEVTDKGDVPEGYKVSRKEKRNFPLILESPSPNQTSLYFCASSTATNEKLFFGSGTQLSVL.

The V gene is TRBV5-1, the J gene TRBJ2-3; D gene unclear. The CDR3 extends over 12 amino acids. Trimming left V 4 bases short and J 2 bases short, with 5 bases between. Germline lookup yields CDR1 SGHRS and CDR2 YFSETQ. DNA of the CDR3: TGCGCCAGCAGCGATAACACAGATACGCAGTATTTT. It encodes CASSDNTDTQYF.

The J gene is TRBJ2-2, the V gene TRBV4-1; weak D call: TRBD1 (6 bases). Germline loops: CDR1 MGHRA, CDR2 YSYEKL. V was clipped by 6 bases and J by 7 bases, with 15 bases between them. The CDR3 is 14 amino acids. CDR3 sequence reads: CASSSLTGYGELFF. DNA for the CDR3: TGCGCCAGCAGTTCTCTTACAGGGTACGGGGAGCTGTTTTTT.

This chain joins TRBV7-2 and TRBJ1-2, with D perhaps TRBD1 (5 bases). Germline values: CDR1 SGHTA, CDR2 FQGNSA. This CDR3 region has 13 residues. Trimming removed 0 bases at V and 3 bases at J, with 5 bases between. This chain's CDR3 is CASSLARDYGYTF. The CDR3 DNA reads as TGTGCCAGCAGCTTAGCCAGGGACTATGGCTACACCTTC.

The V call is TRBV5-1, the J call TRBJ2-6; 9 bases are a match to TRBD2. CDR1 SGHRS and CDR2 YFSETQ come from the germline V gene. The CDR3 runs 19 residues. With V trimmed by 0 bases and J by 0 bases, 7 bases remained unmatched. The CDR3 DNA is TGCGCCAGCAGCTTGGTCGCACTAGCGGGTTACTCTGGGGCCAACGTCCTGACTTTC. Translated: CASSLVALAGYSGANVLTF. Full variable domain (remainder filled in from reference TRBV5-1 and TRBJ2-6): KAGVTQTPRYLIKTRGQQVTLSCSPISGHRSVSWYQQTPGQGLQFLFEYFSETQRNKGNFPGRFSGRQFSNSRSEMNVSTLELGDSALYLCASSLVALAGYSGANVLTFGAGSRLTVL.

The chain recombines TRBV9 with TRBJ1-1; TRBD1 agrees at 8 bases. With V trimmed by 0 bases and J by 3 bases, 7 bases remained unmatched. Germline V gives CDR1 SGDLS, CDR2 YYNGEE. The CDR3 consists of 16 residues. DNA for the CDR3: TGTGCCAGCAGCGTAGGGACAGGGTTAAGGGACACTGAAGCTTTCTTT. Its protein is CASSVGTGLRDTEAFF.

The rearrangement links TRBV6-5 to TRBJ1-4; 8 nucleotides align to TRBD1. Per the germline V gene, CDR1 is MNHEY and CDR2 is SVGAGI. V gave up 6 bases and J gave up 11 bases; unmatched junction bases: 8. This CDR3 has 13 residues. As DNA, the CDR3 is TGTGCCAGCAGCCCCGACAGGGGAGGGAAACTGTTTTTT. This translates into CASSPDRGGKLFF.

In this sample, this clone turned up a few times. Here the CDR3 reads CASSPTGGRAETQYF. CDR3 bases: TGCGCCAGCAGCCCCACAGGGGGCCGTGCGGAGACCCAGTACTTC. The chain employs TRBV4-1 and TRBJ2-5; 9 bases are shared with TRBD1. The V and J ends lost 4 bases and 5 bases, in that order; junction bases with no gene match: 8. Per germline, CDR1 MGHRA and CDR2 YSYEKL. This CDR3 contains 15 residues.

This clone was detected a few times. The chain is built from TRBV5-1 and TRBJ1-1; D is possibly TRBD1 (5 bases). CDR1 and CDR2 from the germline V gene are SGHRS and YFSETQ. This CDR3 has 14 residues. V was trimmed by 5 bases and J by 4 bases, leaving 15 bases between them. DNA of the CDR3: TGCGCCAGCAGATATCAGGGCCAAAGCACTGAAGCTTTCTTT. Translating it yields CASRYQGQSTEAFF. The whole variable domain, filled in from reference TRBV5-1 and TRBJ1-1, reads KAGVTQTPRYLIKTRGQQVTLSCSPISGHRSVSWYQQTPGQGLQFLFEYFSETQRNKGNFPGRFSGRQFSNSRSEMNVSTLELGDSALYLCASRYQGQSTEAFFGQGTRLTVV.

This clone turned up a few times. The chain joins TRBV2 to TRBJ1-1, with a possible D match to TRBD1 (5 bases). The germline V and J ends were trimmed by 1 base and 3 bases, with 12 bases remaining between them. Germline V gives CDR1 SNHLY, CDR2 FYNNEI. There are 15 residues in the CDR3. The CDR3 DNA sequence: TGTGCCAGCAGTGAAGACCAGGGCGGGGACACTGAAGCTTTCTTT. It translates to CASSEDQGGDTEAFF. The variable domain in full, with the rest retrieved from reference TRBV2 and TRBJ1-1, is EPEVTQTPSHQVTQMGQEVILRCVPISNHLYFYWYRQILGQKVEFLVSFYNNEISEKSEIFDDQFSVERPDGSNFTLKIRSTKLEDSAMYFCASSEDQGGDTEAFFGQGTRLTVV.

The chain links TRBV19 to TRBJ2-3; perhaps D is TRBD1 or TRBD2 (5 bases each). This CDR3 region has 17 residues. Trimming left V 5 bases short and J 0 bases short, with 18 bases between. Germline V gives CDR1 LNHDA, CDR2 SQIVND (reference sequence). The CDR3, as DNA: TGTGCCAGTAGTGCGGACTCCGGGGCGAAGAGCACAGATACGCAGTATTTT. It codes for CASSADSGAKSTDTQYF.

The V call is TRBV7-9, the J call TRBJ1-1; D not certain. In germline, CDR1 is SEHNR, CDR2 FQNEAQ (reference sequence). V was trimmed by 2 bases and J by 0 bases, leaving 10 bases between them. The CDR3 consists of 15 residues. CDR3 in amino acids: CASSLTGSVNTEAFF. CDR3 nucleotides: TGTGCCAGCAGCTTAACGGGCAGCGTGAACACTGAAGCTTTCTTT.